This T cell receptor (beta chain) was sequenced during a study of control samples from healthy donors and cancer patients. The table came from immunoSEQ multiplex PCR; TCRdb's copy has only in-frame clones and leaves some out. The sample holds 80,000 or so clones, 94% seen once. Germline-derived CDR1 and CDR2 are PRHDT and FYEKMQ (reference sequence). This CDR3 has 14 residues. The V end was cut by 4 bases, the J end by 5 bases, with 15 bases between. The TCR was taken from a woman between 40 and 55 years old in good health. The sequenced material came from blood. The chain couples TRBV13 to TRBJ2-7, with D maybe TRBD1 (6 bases). The CDR3 sequence is CASSSDSALDEQYF. CDR3 nucleotide sequence: TGTGCCAGCAGCTCGGACAGCGCTTTGGACGAGCAGTACTTC.